This TCR beta chain stems from a study of OX40 agonist ivuxolimab in advanced cancers. Some background on the complete study: Ivuxolimab, which targeted the costimulatory receptor OX40 (CD134), was an agonistic, fully human IgG2 monoclonal antibody. Partial responses occurred in three dose-escalation patients: two with cutaneous melanoma and one with hepatocellular carcinoma. Among the 52 dose-escalation patients, around 20 had hepatocellular carcinoma, roughly 15 melanoma, 9 renal cell carcinoma and 9 head and neck cancer. Patients were allowed to have had prior anti-PD-1, anti-PD-L1 or anti-CTLA-4 therapy, and roughly 40% of the dose-escalation patients had been treated with checkpoint inhibitors. Peripheral TCRbeta sequencing aimed to test whether ivuxolimab altered TCR sequence diversity and caused clonal T-cell expansion. Intravenous ivuxolimab was administered to patients every 2 weeks at six dose levels: 0.01, 0.1, 0.3, 1.5, 3 and 10 mg/kg. The paper covers the monotherapy dose-escalation part of the phase I ivuxolimab trial, which included N of about 50 patients. The dose-escalation cohort was 82.7% male with a mean age of around 64 years, ranging from 23 to 79.

This clone was seen a few times. Its antigen target is currently unknown. No much larger clone exists at a distance of one base, and base qualities are not known. Overall study results and their limits: On average, CD8+ T cells showed more expanded clones than CD4+ T cells after ivuxolimab. Clonal expansion of both CD4+ and CD8+ blood T cells was observed from baseline to week 6 at doses 0.1 to 3.0 mg/kg. In the 0.1-3.0 mg/kg groups, partial responders were among the patients with the lowest normalized peripheral clonal expansion, particularly in CD8+ T cells. The antigen specificity of the peripheral T cells that underwent clonal expansion was not determined. Low levels of normalized T-cell clonal expansion were also seen in some nonresponding patients.

Patients with autoimmune disease history or receiving systemic immunosuppression were excluded from the trial. Peripheral blood for TCR sequencing was collected from all dose cohorts at baseline, on cycle 4 day 1, and on cycle 7 day 1. Samples came from an open-label, multicenter, first-in-human phase I dose-escalation trial of ivuxolimab. Adults with locally advanced or metastatic melanoma, renal cell, hepatocellular, or head and neck squamous cell carcinoma were enrolled in the trial. Before TCR sequencing, CD4+ and CD8+ T cells were separately sorted from peripheral blood. V is cut by 3 bases and J by 4 bases, and the space between the germline ends is 24 bases. From the cysteine up to the phenylalanine, the CDR3 has a length of 18 residues. Only CDR3 DNA remains: 54 bases, in frame from the first base. For CDR1 and CDR2, the germline V gene (reference sequence) lists LNHDA and SQIVND. Genomic DNA was isolated from the sorted cells so that the TCRbeta CDR3 region could be sequenced. TCRbeta CDR3 regions were sequenced using the immunoSEQ Assay. TCRdb provides this immuneACCESS table in a form limited to in-frame rearrangements. Some clones are lacking; in checked studies, under half of them reflect an unresolved V gene, and why the rest are absent is not known. The sample table records almost 35,000 clones; roughly four fifths of these occur just once. The leading ten clones occupy approximately 11% of the sample.

This material consisted of CD4+ or CD8+ T cells sorted from blood, taken in a trial of the OX40 agonist ivuxolimab. Recombination joined TRBV19 with TRBJ1-1; the D gene is possibly TRBD1, with 6 bases matching. This receptor was identified in an adult with an advanced solid tumor such as melanoma, head and neck, liver or kidney cancer. The base sequence is TGTGCCAGTAGTATGGAGTTATGGAGGCAGGGGCTTCGCACTGAAGCTTTCTTT. This sequence encodes CASSMELWRQGLRTEAFF.